This TCR beta chain came from a study of blood T cell repertoires in COVID-19. Study summary: Sources were T cells, B-cell-depleted T cells, or PBMCs; the material itself was cDNA or gDNA.

Method: immunoSEQ multiplex PCR; TCRdb's copy keeps in-frame clones and lacks some. The repertoire holds 230,000 or so clones, with around 84% as singletons. This CDR3 region has 15 residues. The ends lost 6 bases at V and 2 bases at J; junction bases unmatched: 5. Germline V gene lookup returns CDR1 KGHDR and CDR2 SFDVKD. Sample: peripheral blood. The sequence derives from a man between 40 and 49 years old who had recovered from COVID-19. The rearrangement uses TRBV24-1 and TRBJ2-2, with 7 bases lining up with TRBD1. CDR3 DNA sequence: TGTGCCACCAGTAAACAGGGGCTTAACACCGGGGAGCTGTTTTTT. It codes for CATSKQGLNTGELFF.